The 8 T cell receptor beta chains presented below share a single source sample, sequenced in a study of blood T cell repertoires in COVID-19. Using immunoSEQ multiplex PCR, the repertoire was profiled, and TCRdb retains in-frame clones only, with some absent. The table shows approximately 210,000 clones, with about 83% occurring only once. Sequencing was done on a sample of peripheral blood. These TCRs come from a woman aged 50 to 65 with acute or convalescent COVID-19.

In DNA, the CDR3 is TGTGCCAGCAGTGGTGATAGCGGGAGCACAGATACGCAGTATTTT. Residues: CASSGDSGSTDTQYF. This chain joins TRBV2 and TRBJ2-3; 7 nucleotides line up with TRBD2. Germline V gene sequence: CDR1 SNHLY, CDR2 FYNNEI. This CDR3 spans 15 amino acids. J lost 0 bases, V lost 4 bases, and 4 bases had no gene match.

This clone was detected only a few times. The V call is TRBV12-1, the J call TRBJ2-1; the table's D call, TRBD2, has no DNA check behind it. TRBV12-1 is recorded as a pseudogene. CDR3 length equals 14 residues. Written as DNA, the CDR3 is TGTGCCAGCAGCCCCGGGAAGGCACCCAATGAGCAGTTCTTC. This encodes CASSPGKAPNEQFF.

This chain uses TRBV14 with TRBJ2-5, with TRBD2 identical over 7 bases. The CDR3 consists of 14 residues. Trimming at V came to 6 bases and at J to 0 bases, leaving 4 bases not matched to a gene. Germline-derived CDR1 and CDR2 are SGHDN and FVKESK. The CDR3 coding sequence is TGTGCCAGCAGAGAGCGGGAAGACCAAGAGACCCAGTACTTC. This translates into CASREREDQETQYF.

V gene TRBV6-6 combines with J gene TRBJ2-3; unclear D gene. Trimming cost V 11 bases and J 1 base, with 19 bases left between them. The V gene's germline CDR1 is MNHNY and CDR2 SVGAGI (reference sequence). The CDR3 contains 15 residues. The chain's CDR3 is CASHPQHLGTDTQYF. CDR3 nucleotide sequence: TGTGCCTCCCATCCCCAACACCTAGGCACAGATACGCAGTATTTT.

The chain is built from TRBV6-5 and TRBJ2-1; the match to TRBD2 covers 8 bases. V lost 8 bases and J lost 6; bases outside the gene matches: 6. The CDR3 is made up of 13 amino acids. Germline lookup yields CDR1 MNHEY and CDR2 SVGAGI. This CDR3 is CASGVAGPNEQFF. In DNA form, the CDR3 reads TGTGCCAGCGGGGTAGCGGGGCCCAATGAGCAGTTCTTC.

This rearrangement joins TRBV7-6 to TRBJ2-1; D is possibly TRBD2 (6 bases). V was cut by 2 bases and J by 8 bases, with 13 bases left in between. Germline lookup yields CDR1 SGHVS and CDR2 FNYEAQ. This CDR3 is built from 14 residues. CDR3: CASSLSQASDEQFF. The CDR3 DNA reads TGTGCCAGCAGCTTATCCCAGGCTAGCGATGAGCAGTTCTTC.

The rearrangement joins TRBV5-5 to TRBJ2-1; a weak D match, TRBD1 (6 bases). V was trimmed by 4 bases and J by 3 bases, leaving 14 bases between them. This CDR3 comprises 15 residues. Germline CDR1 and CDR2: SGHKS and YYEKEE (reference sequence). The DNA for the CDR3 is TGTGCCAGCAGCGCCCGACAGGAAAACTACAATGAGCAGTTCTTC. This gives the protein CASSARQENYNEQFF.

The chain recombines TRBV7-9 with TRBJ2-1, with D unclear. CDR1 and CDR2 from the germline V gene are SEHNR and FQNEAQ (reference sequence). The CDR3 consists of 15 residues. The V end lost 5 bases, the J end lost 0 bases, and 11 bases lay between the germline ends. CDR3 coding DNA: TGTGCCAGCAGCCCATACTTTAGCTCCTACAATGAGCAGTTCTTC. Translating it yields CASSPYFSSYNEQFF.